This is a list of T cell receptor beta chains from one sample in a study of follicular helper T cells after annual influenza vaccination. TCRdb keeps only in-frame clones here, not all; method: immunoSEQ multiplex PCR. The table lists about 6,800 clones, around four fifths of them singletons. The material was CXCR5- memory CD4+ T cells sorted from blood, obtained 7 days after influenza vaccination. These receptors were taken from an adult who received the influenza vaccine. Each CDR3 is given with its conserved first and last residue. The D gene is left open where the match is weak. Only some rows state a clone size, as once, few, many or a class for expanded clones.

v_gene,len,j_gene,abundance,d_gene,CDR3nt,CDR3aa
TRBV4-1,16,TRBJ2-3,NA,NA,TGCGCCAGCAGCCAATCCGGGACCCACCGCACAGATACGCAGTATTTT,CASSQSGTHRTDTQYF
TRBV2,13,TRBJ2-5,NA,NA,TGTGCCAGCAGGGGGGGCGGACAAGAGACCCAGTACTTC,CASRGGGQETQYF
TRBV29-1,13,TRBJ1-2,NA,NA,TGCAGCGTTGAAGATCGGGTGTCTTTGGGCTACACCTTC,CSVEDRVSLGYTF
TRBV27,13,TRBJ2-7,NA,NA,TGTGCCAGCAGTTTCGTTGGGGCCTACGAGCAGTACTTC,CASSFVGAYEQYF
TRBV5-5,17,TRBJ1-2,NA,NA,TGTGCCAGCAGTCCAGGGATGGTCTATGAAGTTTACTATGGCTACACCTTC,CASSPGMVYEVYYGYTF
TRBV5-1,16,TRBJ2-5,NA,TRBD1,TGCGCCAGCAGCTTGGATGGGACAGGGATAAGGGAGACCCAGTACTTC,CASSLDGTGIRETQYF
TRBV18,13,TRBJ2-5,once,NA,TGTGCCAGCTCACCCGGGTTGGGAGAGACCCAGTACTTC,CASSPGLGETQYF
TRBV18,13,TRBJ2-7,few,NA,TGTGCCAGCTCACCACCGAATGGCGGCGAGCAGTACTTC,CASSPPNGGEQYF
TRBV5-1,16,TRBJ2-1,NA,TRBD2,TGCGCCAGCAGCCCGGGACTAGCGGGAGGGTACAATGAGCAGTTCTTC,CASSPGLAGGYNEQFF
TRBV6-5,14,TRBJ2-1,NA,NA,TGTGCCAGCGCCAGGACACCGGAGGGCAATGAGCAGTTCTTC,CASARTPEGNEQFF
TRBV10-3,11,TRBJ2-1,NA,NA,TGTGCCATCAGTGTTAACGATGAGCAGTTCTTC,CAISVNDEQFF
TRBV11-2,15,TRBJ1-6,NA,NA,TGTGCCAGCAGCTTCGGAAGCTCCTATAATTCACCCCTCCACTTT,CASSFGSSYNSPLHF
TRBV7-2,15,TRBJ2-1,NA,NA,TGTGCCAGCAGCCGTACGGGGGCGCGCTACAATGAGCAGTTCTTC,CASSRTGARYNEQFF
TRBV18,16,TRBJ1-2,NA,NA,TGTGCCAGCTCACCACAGAGGACGTCATTACCCGGTGGCTACACCTTC,CASSPQRTSLPGGYTF
TRBV5-8,12,TRBJ2-4,NA,NA,TGTGCCAGCAGCTTTCGGGGAAACATTCAGTACTTC,CASSFRGNIQYF
TRBV6-6,14,TRBJ2-3,NA,TRBD2,TGTGCCAGCAGCTCAGCGGGGAGCACAGATACGCAGTATTTT,CASSSAGSTDTQYF
TRBV20-1,11,TRBJ2-1,NA,NA,TGCAGTGCTATTAGCGAAAATGAGCAGTTCTTC,CSAISENEQFF
TRBV10-3,14,TRBJ1-1,few,NA,TGTGCCATCAGTAAGACAGAATCGAACACTGAAGCTTTCTTT,CAISKTESNTEAFF
TRBV7-9,13,TRBJ1-4,once,NA,TGTGCCAGCAGCGGACGAAGAAATGAAAAACTGTTTTTT,CASSGRRNEKLFF
TRBV6-1,16,TRBJ2-4,NA,NA,TGTGCCAGCAGTGAAGCAGAAGAGAAAGCCAAAAACATTCAGTACTTC,CASSEAEEKAKNIQYF
TRBV11-1,14,TRBJ2-7,few,TRBD1,TGTGCCAGCAGCTGGGACAGGGTAACCTACGAGCAGTACTTC,CASSWDRVTYEQYF
TRBV5-1,15,TRBJ2-7,NA,NA,TGCGCCAGCAGCTTGGCCGGGACAAATGCCTACGAGCAGTACTTC,CASSLAGTNAYEQYF
TRBV5-1,17,TRBJ2-5,NA,TRBD2,TGCGCCAGCAGCTTAGGTAGCGGGGGGTCCGTTGAAGAGACCCAGTACTTC,CASSLGSGGSVEETQYF
TRBV5-1,15,TRBJ1-4,NA,TRBD1,TGCGCCAGCAGCAAACCTACAGGGGGTGGTGAAAAACTGTTTTTT,CASSKPTGGGEKLFF
TRBV4-1,18,TRBJ2-6,NA,NA,TGCGCCAGCAGCCAAGATAATGAGAGGTACTCTGGGGCCAACGTCCTGACTTTC,CASSQDNERYSGANVLTF
TRBV5-1,15,TRBJ2-1,NA,NA,TGCGCCAGCAGCTTGGCCGTGAGCTCCTACAATGAGCAGTTCTTC,CASSLAVSSYNEQFF
TRBV5-1,14,TRBJ1-1,NA,NA,TGCGCCAGCAGCTTGGATGGGTTGAACACTGAAGCTTTCTTT,CASSLDGLNTEAFF
TRBV15,17,TRBJ2-5,NA,NA,TGTGCCACCAGCGCTAGAATATCAGGGGTAATCCAAGAGACCCAGTACTTC,CATSARISGVIQETQYF
TRBV30,14,TRBJ1-2,NA,TRBD1,TGTGCCTGGAGTGCCCCCGGGGCCAGGGGGGGCTACACCTTC,CAWSAPGARGGYTF
TRBV7-9,14,TRBJ1-5,NA,NA,TGTGCCAGCAGCCCTGGGGGTAGCAATCAGCCCCAGCATTTT,CASSPGGSNQPQHF
TRBV5-6,13,TRBJ1-2,once,NA,TGTGCCAGCAGCTTGGATAGGGGCTATGGCTACACCTTC,CASSLDRGYGYTF
TRBV7-2,11,TRBJ2-7,once,NA,TGTGCCAGCAGCCCCAGACTAGTGCAGTACTTC,CASSPRLVQYF
TRBV10-3,15,TRBJ1-2,once,NA,TGTGCCATCAATCCAGGCCGGGGACCTAACTATGGCTACACCTTC,CAINPGRGPNYGYTF
TRBV2,13,TRBJ1-1,NA,NA,TGTGCCGGCCTCAGCACCATGAACACTGAAGCTTTCTTT,CAGLSTMNTEAFF
TRBV5-1,14,TRBJ1-1,NA,NA,TGCGCCAGCAGCCAGTATGGCGAGAGCACTGAAGCTTTCTTT,CASSQYGESTEAFF
TRBV5-4,16,TRBJ2-1,NA,NA,TGTGCCAGCAGCTTGGGGGCGGGGGCCTACTACAATGAGCAGTTCTTC,CASSLGAGAYYNEQFF
TRBV5-4,15,TRBJ2-7,NA,NA,TGTGCCAGCAGCTTGGAGGTGGGGTCCTCCTACGAGCAGTACTTC,CASSLEVGSSYEQYF
TRBV30,16,TRBJ2-7,NA,TRBD1,TGTGCCTGGAGGTCCCTCGATGGGACAGGCACCTACGAGCAGTACTTC,CAWRSLDGTGTYEQYF
TRBV10-3,12,TRBJ2-7,NA,TRBD1,TGTGCCACTGGGACAGGCCCCGACGAGCAGTACTTC,CATGTGPDEQYF
TRBV30,12,TRBJ1-2,NA,TRBD1,TGTGCCTGGCTCAGGGGGCGCGATGGCTACACCTTC,CAWLRGRDGYTF
TRBV7-6,11,TRBJ2-1,NA,NA,TGTGCCAGCAGCTTAGTGGGAAGTCAGTTCTTC,CASSLVGSQFF
TRBV28,12,TRBJ1-2,NA,NA,TGTGCCACTCGGACAGTTAACTATGGCTACACCTTC,CATRTVNYGYTF
TRBV5-5,12,TRBJ2-1,NA,TRBD2,TGTGCCAGCAGCTTTACGCGGGAGGGCCAGTTCTTC,CASSFTREGQFF
TRBV6-5,12,TRBJ2-4,NA,NA,TGTGCCAGCAGTGACCGGCGGAACATTCAGTACTTC,CASSDRRNIQYF
TRBV6-5,14,TRBJ2-1,NA,TRBD2,TGTGCCAGCAGTTATGTAGCGGGGGGGCGAGAGCAGTTCTTC,CASSYVAGGREQFF
TRBV10-3,14,TRBJ1-2,NA,TRBD1,TGTGCCATCTCAAATTACGGGACAGCGTATGGCTACACCTTC,CAISNYGTAYGYTF